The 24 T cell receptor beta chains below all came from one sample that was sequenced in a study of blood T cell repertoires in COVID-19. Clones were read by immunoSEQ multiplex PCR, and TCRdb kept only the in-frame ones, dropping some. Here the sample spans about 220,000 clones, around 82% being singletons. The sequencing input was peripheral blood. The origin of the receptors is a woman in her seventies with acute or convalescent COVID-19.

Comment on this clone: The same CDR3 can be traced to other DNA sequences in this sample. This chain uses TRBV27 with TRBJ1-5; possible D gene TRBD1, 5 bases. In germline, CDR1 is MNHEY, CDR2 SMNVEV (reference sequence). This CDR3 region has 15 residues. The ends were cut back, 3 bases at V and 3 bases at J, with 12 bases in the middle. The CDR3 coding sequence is TGTGCCAGCAGTTTGGAGGGACGGTCCAATCAGCCCCAGCATTTT. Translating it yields CASSLEGRSNQPQHF.

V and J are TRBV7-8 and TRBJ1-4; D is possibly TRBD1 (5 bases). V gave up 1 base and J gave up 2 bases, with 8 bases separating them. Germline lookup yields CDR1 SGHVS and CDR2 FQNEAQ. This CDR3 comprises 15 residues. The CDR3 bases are TGTGCCAGCAGCTTAGTCAGGGCTACTAATGAAAAACTGTTTTTT. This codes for CASSLVRATNEKLFF.

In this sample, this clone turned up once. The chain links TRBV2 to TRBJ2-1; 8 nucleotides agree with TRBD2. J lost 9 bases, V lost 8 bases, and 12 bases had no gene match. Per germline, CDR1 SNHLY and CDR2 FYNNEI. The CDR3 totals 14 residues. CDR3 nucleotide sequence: TGTGCCAGCCGCCGATCCGGGACTAGAGGTGAGCAGTTCTTC. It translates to CASRRSGTRGEQFF.

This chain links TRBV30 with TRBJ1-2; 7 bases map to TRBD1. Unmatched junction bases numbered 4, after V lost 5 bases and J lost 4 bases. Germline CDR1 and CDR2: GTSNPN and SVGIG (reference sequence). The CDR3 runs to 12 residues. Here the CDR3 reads CAWRRDSYGYTF. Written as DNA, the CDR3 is TGTGCCTGGCGTCGGGACAGCTATGGCTACACCTTC.

In DNA, the CDR3 is TGCGCCAGCAGCCCCTTCAGGGGGATGCTGGTTATCTCTGGGGCCAACGTCCTGACTTTC. It encodes CASSPFRGMLVISGANVLTF. V usage is TRBV5-1 and J usage is TRBJ2-6, with 7 bases matching TRBD1. This CDR3 has 20 residues. The V segment lost 4 bases and the J segment 0 bases; nucleotides outside the gene matches: 16. CDR1 SGHRS and CDR2 YFSETQ come from the germline V gene.

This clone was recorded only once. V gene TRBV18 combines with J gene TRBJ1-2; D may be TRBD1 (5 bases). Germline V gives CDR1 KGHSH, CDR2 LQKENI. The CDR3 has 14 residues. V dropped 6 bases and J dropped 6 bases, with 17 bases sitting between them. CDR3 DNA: TGTGCCAGCTCTTCCTCTGGGGGGGAAGATGGCTACACCTTC. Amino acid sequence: CASSSSGGEDGYTF. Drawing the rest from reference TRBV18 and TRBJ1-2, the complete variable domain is NAGVMQNPRHLVRRRGQEARLRCSPMKGHSHVYWYRQLPEEGLKFMVYLQKENIIDESGMPKERFSAEFPKEGPSILRIQQVVRGDSAAYFCASSSSGGEDGYTFGSGTRLTVV.

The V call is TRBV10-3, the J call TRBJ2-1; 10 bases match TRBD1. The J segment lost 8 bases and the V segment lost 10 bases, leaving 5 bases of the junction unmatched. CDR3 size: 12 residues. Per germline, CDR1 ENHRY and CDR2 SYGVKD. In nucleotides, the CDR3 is TGTGCCACCTTGGACAGGGGGGATGAGCAGTTCTTC. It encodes CATLDRGDEQFF.

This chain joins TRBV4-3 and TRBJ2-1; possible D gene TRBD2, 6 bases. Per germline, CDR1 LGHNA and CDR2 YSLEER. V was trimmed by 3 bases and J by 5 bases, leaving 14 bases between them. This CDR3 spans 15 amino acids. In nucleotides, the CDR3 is TGCGCCAGCAGCCAGGAAGGACTAAGAAACAATGAGCAGTTCTTC. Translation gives CASSQEGLRNNEQFF.

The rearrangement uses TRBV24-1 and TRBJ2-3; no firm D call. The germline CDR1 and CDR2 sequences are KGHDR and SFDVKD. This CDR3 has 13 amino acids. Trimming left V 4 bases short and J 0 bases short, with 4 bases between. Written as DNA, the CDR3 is TGTGCCACCAGTGACACTAGCACAGATACGCAGTATTTT. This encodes CATSDTSTDTQYF.

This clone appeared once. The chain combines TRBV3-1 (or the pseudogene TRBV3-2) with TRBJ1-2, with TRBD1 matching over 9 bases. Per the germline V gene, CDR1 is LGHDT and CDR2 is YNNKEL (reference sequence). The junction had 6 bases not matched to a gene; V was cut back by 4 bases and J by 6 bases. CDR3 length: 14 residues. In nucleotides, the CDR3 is TGTGCCAGCAGCCCCCGGACAGGGGATAATGGCTACACCTTC. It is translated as CASSPRTGDNGYTF.

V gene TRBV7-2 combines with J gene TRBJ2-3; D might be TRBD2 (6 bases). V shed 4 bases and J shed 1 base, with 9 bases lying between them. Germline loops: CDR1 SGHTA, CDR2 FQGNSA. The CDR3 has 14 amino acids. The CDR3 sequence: CASSYGTRTDTQYF. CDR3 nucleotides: TGTGCCAGCAGCTATGGGACTCGCACAGATACGCAGTATTTT.

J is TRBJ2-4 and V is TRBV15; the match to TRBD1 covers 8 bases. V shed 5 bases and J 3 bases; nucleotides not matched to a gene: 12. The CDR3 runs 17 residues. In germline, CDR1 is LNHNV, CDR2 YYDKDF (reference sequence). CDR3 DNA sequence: TGTGCCACCAGCCGCCGGGACAGGAATTTGTTCAAAAACATTCAGTACTTC. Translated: CATSRRDRNLFKNIQYF.

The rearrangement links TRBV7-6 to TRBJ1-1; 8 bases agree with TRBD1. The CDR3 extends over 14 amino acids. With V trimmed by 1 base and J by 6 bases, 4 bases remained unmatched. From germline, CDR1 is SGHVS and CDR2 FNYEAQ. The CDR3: CASSLDRGASEAFF. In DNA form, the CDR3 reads TGTGCCAGCAGCTTAGACAGGGGGGCGTCTGAAGCTTTCTTT.

The CDR3 bases are TGTGCCAGCAGCTCTCCAAGGGGACAGGAGGTTACGCAGACCCAGTACTTC. Protein: CASSSPRGQEVTQTQYF. The rearrangement joins TRBV7-9 to TRBJ2-5; 8 nucleotides agree with TRBD1. With V trimmed by 4 bases and J by 6 bases, 16 bases remained unmatched. Germline CDR1 SEHNR, CDR2 FQNEAQ (reference sequence). This CDR3 has 17 residues.

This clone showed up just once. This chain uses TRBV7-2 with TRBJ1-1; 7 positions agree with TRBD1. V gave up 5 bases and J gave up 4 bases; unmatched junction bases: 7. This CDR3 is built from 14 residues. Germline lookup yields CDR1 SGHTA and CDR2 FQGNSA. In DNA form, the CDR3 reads TGTGCCAGCAGCCTCCGACAGGGTCCCACTGAAGCTTTCTTT. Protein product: CASSLRQGPTEAFF.

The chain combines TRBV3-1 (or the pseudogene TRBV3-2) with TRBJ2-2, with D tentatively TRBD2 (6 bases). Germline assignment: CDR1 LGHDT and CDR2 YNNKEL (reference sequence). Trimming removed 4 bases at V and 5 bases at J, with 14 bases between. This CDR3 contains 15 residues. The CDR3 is CASSRHGAGTGELFF. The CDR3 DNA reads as TGTGCCAGCAGCCGACACGGGGCGGGGACCGGGGAGCTGTTTTTT.

The CDR3 bases are TGTGCCAGCTCAGAACAGGGCACTGAAGCTTTCTTT. Translation: CASSEQGTEAFF. The chain couples TRBV18 to TRBJ1-1; D possibly corresponds to TRBD1 (6 bases). Germline CDR1 reads KGHSH; CDR2 reads LQKENI. The CDR3 is made up of 12 amino acids. V was cut by 5 bases and J by 4 bases, with 8 bases left in between.

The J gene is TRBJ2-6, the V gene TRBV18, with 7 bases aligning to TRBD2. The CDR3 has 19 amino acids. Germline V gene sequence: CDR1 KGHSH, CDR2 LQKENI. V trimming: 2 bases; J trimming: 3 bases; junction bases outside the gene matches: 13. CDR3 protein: CASSPSVVSRGVGANVLTF. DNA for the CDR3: TGTGCCAGCTCACCATCCGTCGTATCCCGGGGGGTTGGGGCCAACGTCCTGACTTTC.

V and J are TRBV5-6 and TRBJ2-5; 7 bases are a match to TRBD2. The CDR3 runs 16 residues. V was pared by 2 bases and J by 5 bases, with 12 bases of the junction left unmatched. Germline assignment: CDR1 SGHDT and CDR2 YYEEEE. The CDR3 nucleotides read TGTGCCAGCAGCTTTTTGCGGAGCGGGGCGTTGGAGACCCAGTACTTC. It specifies CASSFLRSGALETQYF.

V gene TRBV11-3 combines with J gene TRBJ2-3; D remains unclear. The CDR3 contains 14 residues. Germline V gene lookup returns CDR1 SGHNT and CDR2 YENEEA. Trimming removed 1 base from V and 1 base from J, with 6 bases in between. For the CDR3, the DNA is TGTGCCAGCAGCTTAGGCGAGGGCACAGATACGCAGTATTTT. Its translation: CASSLGEGTDTQYF.

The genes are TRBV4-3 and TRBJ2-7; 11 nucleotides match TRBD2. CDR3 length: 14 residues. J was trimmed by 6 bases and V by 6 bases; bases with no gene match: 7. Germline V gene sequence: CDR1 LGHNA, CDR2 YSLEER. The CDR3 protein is CASRELAGEFEQYF. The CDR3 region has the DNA TGCGCCAGCAGGGAACTAGCGGGGGAGTTCGAGCAGTACTTC.

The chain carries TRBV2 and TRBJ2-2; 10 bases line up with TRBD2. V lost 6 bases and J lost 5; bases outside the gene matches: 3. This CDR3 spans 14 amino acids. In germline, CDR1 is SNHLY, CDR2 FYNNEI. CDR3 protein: CASRLAGETGELFF. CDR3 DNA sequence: TGTGCCAGCAGGCTAGCGGGGGAAACCGGGGAGCTGTTTTTT.

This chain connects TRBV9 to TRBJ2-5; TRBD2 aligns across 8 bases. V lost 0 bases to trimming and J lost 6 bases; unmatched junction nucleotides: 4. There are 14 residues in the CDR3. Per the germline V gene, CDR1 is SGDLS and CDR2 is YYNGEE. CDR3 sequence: CASSVDGGAKTQYF. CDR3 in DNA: TGTGCCAGCAGCGTAGACGGGGGGGCCAAGACCCAGTACTTC.

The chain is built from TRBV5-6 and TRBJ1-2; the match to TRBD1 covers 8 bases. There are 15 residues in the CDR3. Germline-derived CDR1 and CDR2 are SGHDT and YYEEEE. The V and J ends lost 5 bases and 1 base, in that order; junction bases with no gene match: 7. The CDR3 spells CASRKDRAGNYGYTF. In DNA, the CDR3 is TGTGCCAGCAGGAAGGACAGGGCTGGTAACTATGGCTACACCTTC.